The present TCR beta chain was sequenced within a study of radiation and T cells in renal cell carcinoma. Study conclusions and caveats: Baseline intratumoral clonotype presence is unknown without pretreatment biopsies. From baseline, blood top tumor clonotypes peaked at 2 weeks post-radiation.

As to this clone: Its antigen remains unknown. At one end the junction does not follow the germline gene, possibly because of a read error.

This CDR3 comprises 12 residues. Germline CDR1 and CDR2: SGHDT and YYEEEE. Time point reported: baseline pretreatment blood. Noted treatment: 15 Gy SBRT to primary tumor, nephrectomy 4 weeks later. After SBRT, blood was collected at 2 and 4 weeks, plus baseline. Generated by immunoSEQ multiplex PCR, the TCRdb table keeps only in-frame clones and is missing some. This table has 130,000 or so clones, 70% to 90% appearing once. This material consisted of blood, taken from a patient whose treatment included radiotherapy and nephrectomy. The TCR sequence derives from a woman aged 45 to 65 with renal cell carcinoma. The chain couples TRBV5-6 to TRBJ2-5; unclear D gene. The CDR3 here is CASTSGHPSWDF. For the CDR3, the DNA is TGTGCCAGCACCTCTGGCCATCCGTCCTGGGACTTC. Full variable domain (rest looked up from reference TRBV5-6 and TRBJ2-5): DAGVTQSPTHLIKTRGQQVTLRCSPKSGHDTVSWYQQALGQGPQFIFQYYEEEERQRGNFPDRFSGHQFPNYSSELNVNALLLGDSALYLCASTSGHPSWDFGPGTRLLVL.